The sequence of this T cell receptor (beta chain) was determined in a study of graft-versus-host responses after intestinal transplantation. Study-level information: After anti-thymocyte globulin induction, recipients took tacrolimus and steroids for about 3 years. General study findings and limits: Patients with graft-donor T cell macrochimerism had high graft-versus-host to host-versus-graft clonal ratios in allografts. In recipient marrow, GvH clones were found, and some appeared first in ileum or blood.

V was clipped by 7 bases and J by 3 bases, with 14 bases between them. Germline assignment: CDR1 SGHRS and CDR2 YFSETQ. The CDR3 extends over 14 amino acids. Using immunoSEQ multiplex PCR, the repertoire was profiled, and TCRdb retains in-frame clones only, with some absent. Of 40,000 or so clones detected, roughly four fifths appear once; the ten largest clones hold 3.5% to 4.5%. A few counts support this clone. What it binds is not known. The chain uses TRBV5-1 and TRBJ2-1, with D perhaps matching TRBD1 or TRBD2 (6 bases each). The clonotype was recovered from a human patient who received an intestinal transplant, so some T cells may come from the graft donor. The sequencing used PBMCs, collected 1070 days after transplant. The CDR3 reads CASQRGGGYNEQFF. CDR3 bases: TGCGCCAGCCAACGTGGAGGGGGCTACAATGAGCAGTTCTTC.